The 30 T cell receptor beta chains presented below share a single source sample, sequenced in a study of T cell clonality in common variable immunodeficiency. Some clones are missing from TCRdb's copy, which holds only in-frame ones; the method was immunoSEQ multiplex PCR. Listed for the sample are around 34,000 clones, none seen a single time. Material: peripheral blood mononuclear cells. The origin of the receptors is a person aged 18 to 69 in good health.

The table lists this clone with many counts. Read sequence stops 3 residues before the CDR3 end, and the germline J gene provides the missing end. The V call is TRBV5-1, the J call TRBJ1-1; no definite D call. Trimming stripped 5 bases from V and 1 base from J, with 6 bases between. There are 12 residues in the CDR3. Germline V CDR1 and CDR2: SGHRS, YFSETQ. The CDR3 spells CASSSGNTEAFF. The sequenced part of the CDR3 DNA is TGCGCCAGCAGTTCAGGGAACACTGAA.

The table lists this clone with many counts. The read finishes 3 residues shy of the CDR3 end, and the germline J gene is used to complete it. The chain uses TRBV11-2 and TRBJ2-7, with 11 bases lining up with TRBD1. The CDR3 loop spans 15 amino acids. The junction had 2 bases not matched to a gene; V was cut back by 0 bases and J by 4 bases. The germline CDR1 and CDR2 sequences are SGHAT and FQNNGV. The CDR3 spells CASSLEDRGPYEQYF. Incomplete CDR3 DNA: TGTGCCAGCAGCTTAGAGGACAGGGGGCCATACGAG. The entire variable domain, with the rest obtained from reference TRBV11-2 and TRBJ2-7, is as follows: EAGVAQSPRYKIIEKRQSVAFWCNPISGHATLYWYQQILGQGPKLLIQFQNNGVVDDSQLPKDRFSAERLKGVDSTLKIQPAKLEDSAVYLCASSLEDRGPYEQYFGPGTRLTVT.

This clone came up many times. The read falls 3 residues short of the CDR3 end, and the missing part is taken from the germline J gene. V gene TRBV10-3 combines with J gene TRBJ2-5; D not resolved. The CDR3 is 16 amino acids. V was shortened by 3 bases and J by 2 bases, with 16 bases between the two germline ends. The V gene's germline CDR1 is ENHRY and CDR2 SYGVKD. The CDR3 bases that were read are TGTGCCATCAGTGATTTGAAGGGTTCCCTACAAGAGACC. Translation: CAISDLKGSLQET. The whole CDR3 protein reads CAISDLKGSLQETQYF.

There are a few counts of this clone. The CDR3 extends 3 residues past the end of the read, so its final part is completed from the germline J gene. The V and J genes are TRBV19 and TRBJ1-2, with D perhaps TRBD1 (6 bases). Germline lookup yields CDR1 LNHDA and CDR2 SQIVND (reference sequence). This CDR3 is built from 17 residues. Trimming removed 1 base at V and 7 bases at J, with 22 bases between. CDR3 sequence reads: CASSIGGAYRGGGGYTF. Incomplete CDR3 DNA: TGTGCCAGTAGTATAGGAGGTGCATACCGAGGGGGAGGTGGC.

This clone was counted at least ten times. The read terminates 3 residues ahead of where the CDR3 ends, so the germline J gene completes it. The chain combines TRBV18 with TRBJ2-5, with D perhaps TRBD1 (5 bases). CDR1 and CDR2 (germline): KGHSH, LQKENI. The CDR3 is 14 residues long. V lost 3 bases and J lost 1, with 9 bases in between. The CDR3: CASSPREIQETQYF. Partial CDR3 DNA: TGTGCCAGCTCACCCAGGGAAATCCAAGAGACC. Full variable domain (remainder filled in from reference TRBV18 and TRBJ2-5): NAGVMQNPRHLVRRRGQEARLRCSPMKGHSHVYWYRQLPEEGLKFMVYLQKENIIDESGMPKERFSAEFPKEGPSILRIQQVVRGDSAAYFCASSPREIQETQYFGPGTRLLVL.

This clone was recorded many times. The read falls 3 residues short of the CDR3 end, and the missing part is taken from the germline J gene. This sequence joins TRBV20-1 and TRBJ2-7; D remains unclear. The length of the CDR3 is 11 residues. The V gene's germline CDR1 is DFQATT and CDR2 SNEGSKA (reference sequence). Trimming removed 2 bases from V and 3 bases from J, with 5 bases in between. CDR3 DNA, as far as it was read: TGCAGTGCTAGACTTAACTACGAG. It translates to CSARLNYE. The whole CDR3 region reads CSARLNYEQYF.

This clone was detected many times. The observed sequence ends 3 residues before the CDR3 terminus, with the missing tail filled in from the germline J gene. The V call is TRBV5-1, the J call TRBJ1-1; D not certain. The CDR3 is 14 residues long. Germline V lookup: CDR1 SGHRS, CDR2 YFSETQ. The V gene lost 5 bases and the J gene lost 3 bases, with 14 bases spanning the gap. CDR3: CASRSPPADTEAFF. Partial CDR3 DNA: TGCGCCAGCAGATCACCCCCTGCGGACACTGAA.

This clone occurred many times. The CDR3 end is not reached by the read, which stops 3 residues before it; the germline J gene fills it in. The chain combines TRBV20-1 with TRBJ2-1, with 16 bases matching TRBD2. CDR3 length: 18 amino acids. CDR1 and CDR2 from the germline V gene are DFQATT and SNEGSKA (reference sequence). V lost 5 bases and J lost 7; bases outside the gene matches: 14. Here the CDR3 reads CSAEGTSGRAGGRNEQFF. The sequenced CDR3 bases are TGCAGTGCTGAGGGGACTAGCGGGAGGGCCGGTGGCAGGAATGAG.

This clone was seen more than once but under ten times. CDR3 bases read: TGTGCCAGCTCACACCGGGACATTCTCACTGAA. Translation gives CASSHRDILTE. The whole CDR3 sequence is CASSHRDILTEAFF. The chain uses TRBV18 and TRBJ1-1; maybe TRBD1 (6 bases). The read ends 3 residues before the CDR3 terminus; that terminus is restored from the germline J gene. CDR3 length: 14 amino acids. Germline V gives CDR1 KGHSH, CDR2 LQKENI. The V gene lost 4 bases and the J gene lost 4 bases, with 13 bases spanning the gap.

This clone was picked up many times. The missing CDR3 end, 3 residues past where the read stops, is filled in from the germline J gene. The chain links TRBV6-2 or TRBV6-3 to TRBJ2-3; D gene ambiguous. The CDR3 loop spans 14 amino acids. V lost 6 bases to trimming and J lost 3 bases, with 13 bases between them. Germline V gene lookup returns CDR1 MNHEY and CDR2 SVGEGT. The chain's CDR3 is CASSDTRETDTQYF. The covered CDR3 bases are TGTGCCAGCAGCGACACGAGAGAAACAGATACG.

Ten or more counts support this clone. From the germline J gene comes the end of the CDR3, since the read stops 3 residues before it. The chain carries TRBV7-2 and TRBJ2-5; D uncertain. CDR1 and CDR2 from the germline V gene are SGHTA and FQGNSA. This CDR3 has 12 residues. V dropped 7 bases and J dropped 4 bases, with 10 bases sitting between them. The CDR3 sequence: CASKAGGETQYF. The sequenced part of the CDR3 DNA is TGTGCCAGCAAAGCAGGTGGAGAGACC.

This clone was recorded at least ten times. The sequenced part of the CDR3 DNA is TGTGCCAGCAGCTCACAGGGATCTCGAGACGAG. It is translated as CASSSQGSRDE. The full-length CDR3 reads as CASSSQGSRDEQYF. This chain connects TRBV7-9 to TRBJ2-7, with D tentatively TRBD1 (6 bases). The observed sequence ends 3 residues before the CDR3 terminus, with the missing tail filled in from the germline J gene. Germline V gene data show CDR1 as SEHNR and CDR2 as FQNEAQ (reference sequence). V shed 4 bases and J shed 5 bases, with 15 bases lying between them. CDR3 length equals 14 residues.

This clone was counted many times. The read ends 3 residues before the CDR3 terminus; that terminus is restored from the germline J gene. This sequence joins TRBV14 and TRBJ2-1; 11 nucleotides agree with TRBD2. The trim removed 4 bases at V and 6 bases at J, leaving 2 bases unmatched. This CDR3 contains 14 residues. CDR1 SGHDN and CDR2 FVKESK come from the germline V gene. Incomplete CDR3 DNA: TGTGCCAGCAGCCCCGGGACTAGCGGCAATGAG. Its translation: CASSPGTSGNE. The CDR3, in full, reads CASSPGTSGNEQFF. Variable domain in full (rest from reference TRBV14 and TRBJ2-1): EAGVTQFPSHSVIEKGQTVTLRCDPISGHDNLYWYRRVMGKEIKFLLHFVKESKQDESGMPNNRFLAERTGGTYSTLKVQPAELEDSGVYFCASSPGTSGNEQFFGPGTRLTVL.

This clone was recorded many times. The CDR3 end falls 3 residues outside the read, so it is completed with the germline J gene. V usage is TRBV15 and J usage is TRBJ2-1; D possibly corresponds to TRBD1 (6 bases). The CDR3 length is 14 residues. Per germline, CDR1 LNHNV and CDR2 YYDKDF (reference sequence). The V end was cut by 1 base, the J end by 4 bases, with 8 bases between. The CDR3 is CATSRGQAYNEQFF. The part of the CDR3 DNA that was read is TGTGCCACCAGCAGAGGACAGGCGTACAATGAG. The full variable domain, with the rest looked up from reference TRBV15 and TRBJ2-1, is DAMVIQNPRYQVTQFGKPVTLSCSQTLNHNVMYWYQQKSSQAPKLLFHYYDKDFNNEADTPDNFQSRRPNTSFCFLDIRSPGLGDTAMYLCATSRGQAYNEQFFGPGTRLTVL.

This clone was recorded at least ten times. The read halts 3 residues ahead of the CDR3 end, with the missing end drawn from the germline J gene. The chain uses TRBV20-1 and TRBJ2-1; no reliable D call. Germline CDR1 and CDR2: DFQATT and SNEGSKA (reference sequence). Trimming cost V 3 bases and J 3 bases, with 6 bases left between them. This CDR3 has 12 residues. The sequenced part of the CDR3 DNA is TGCAGTGCTAGGCGGAACTACAATGAG. This sequence encodes CSARRNYNE. In full, the CDR3 reads CSARRNYNEQFF.

This clone was detected ten times or more. The CDR3 goes on 3 residues after the read ends, and that part is filled in from the germline J gene. The chain couples TRBV20-1 to TRBJ2-1; D perhaps matches TRBD2 (6 bases). The CDR3 extends over 15 amino acids. Per germline, CDR1 DFQATT and CDR2 SNEGSKA (reference sequence). V was pared by 5 bases and J by 5 bases, with 19 bases between. The part of the CDR3 DNA that was read is TGCAGTGCTGTCCCCCGGGACTTACCAAACAATGAG. This gives the protein CSAVPRDLPNNE. Given in full, the CDR3 is CSAVPRDLPNNEQFF.

About this clone: The DNA ends 3 residues before the CDR3 does, and the rest of the CDR3 is filled in from the germline J gene. The rearrangement uses TRBV6-2 or TRBV6-3 and TRBJ1-2; D call uncertain. The CDR3 consists of 15 residues. Germline V CDR1 and CDR2: MNHEY, SVGEGT. The CDR3 sequence: CASSLSTSGSSDYTF. The sequenced part of the CDR3 DNA is TGTGCCAGCAGTCTTTCGACTAGCGGGAGTAGCGAC.

In its sample, this clone was seen many times. The read ends 3 residues before the CDR3 terminus; that terminus is restored from the germline J gene. V is TRBV5-1 and J is TRBJ2-6, with a tentative D call TRBD2 (7 bases). CDR1 is SGHRS and CDR2 is YFSETQ in the germline V gene. V lost 7 bases and J 4 bases, leaving 18 bases between the germline ends. The CDR3 consists of 16 residues. This CDR3 reads CASGGEGEWGANVLTF. CDR3 bases read: TGCGCCAGCGGAGGGGAGGGGGAGTGGGGGGCCAACGTC.

This clone was seen many times. The CDR3 end lies 3 residues beyond the end of the read and is filled in from the germline J gene. The chain recombines TRBV4-1 with TRBJ2-5; 13 bases map to TRBD2. Germline trimming cut 5 bases from V and 5 bases from J; bases unmatched to any gene: 8. The CDR3 contains 16 residues. Germline assignment: CDR1 MGHRA and CDR2 YSYEKL. The covered CDR3 bases are TGCGCCAGCAGCGTTCGACTAGCGGGAGGTTTTGAGACC. It encodes CASSVRLAGGFET. The CDR3 in its entirety is CASSVRLAGGFETQYF.

This clone was recorded at least ten times. From the germline J gene comes the end of the CDR3, since the read stops 3 residues before it. The chain employs TRBV5-1 and TRBJ2-1; 10 nucleotides line up with TRBD1. The V and J ends lost 0 bases and 8 bases, in that order; junction bases with no gene match: 8. The length of the CDR3 is 16 residues. Germline CDR1 is SGHRS and CDR2 is YFSETQ. The sequenced CDR3 bases are TGCGCCAGCAGCTTGGCTATCGGGACAGGGGAATATGAG. This sequence encodes CASSLAIGTGEYE. The whole CDR3 sequence is CASSLAIGTGEYEQFF.

This clone was detected many times. The read ends 3 residues early relative to the CDR3; the germline J gene fills the gap. The V and J genes are TRBV7-2 and TRBJ2-7, with D possibly being TRBD2 (6 bases). This CDR3 has 13 residues. Trimming took off 1 base at V and 6 bases at J, with 10 bases between the two ends. Germline loops: CDR1 SGHTA, CDR2 FQGNSA. The sequenced part of the CDR3 DNA is TGTGCCAGCAGCTTAGGACTAGTCGGCGAG. This gives the protein CASSLGLVGE. The whole CDR3 region reads CASSLGLVGEQYF.

This clone was picked up many times. Coverage ceases 3 residues before the CDR3 finishes, and the germline J gene fills in the end. The chain couples TRBV19 to TRBJ2-1, with D perhaps TRBD2 (6 bases). This CDR3 contains 13 residues. Germline V gene sequence: CDR1 LNHDA, CDR2 SQIVND (reference sequence). V lost 5 bases to trimming and J lost 8 bases, with 13 bases between them. Incomplete CDR3 DNA: TGTGCCAGTAGTGGACTATTTGGGCATGAG. Encoded protein: CASSGLFGHE. The CDR3 in its entirety is CASSGLFGHEQFF. Variable domain in full (rest from reference TRBV19 and TRBJ2-1): DGGITQSPKYLFRKEGQNVTLSCEQNLNHDAMYWYRQDPGQGLRLIYYSQIVNDFQKGDIAEGYSVSREKKESFPLTVTSAQKNPTAFYLCASSGLFGHEQFFGPGTRLTVL.

This clone was counted ten times or more. CDR3 DNA (partial): TGTGCCAGCAGCTCGGGGGGCGTCTACGAG. Protein sequence: CASSSGGVYE. The CDR3 reads in full as CASSSGGVYEQYF. This chain links TRBV7-9 with TRBJ2-7; a weak D match, TRBD2 (7 bases). The read finishes 3 residues shy of the CDR3 end, and the germline J gene is used to complete it. The CDR3 is made up of 13 amino acids. The V gene's germline CDR1 is SEHNR and CDR2 FQNEAQ (reference sequence). V shed 4 bases and J shed 3 bases, with 10 bases lying between them.

This clone was seen ten or more times. The read stops 3 residues short of the end of the CDR3; the missing end is completed from the germline J gene. The V and J genes are TRBV5-1 and TRBJ1-2; 9 nucleotides line up with TRBD1. V lost 0 bases to trimming and J lost 3 bases; unmatched junction nucleotides: 0. The CDR3 length is 14 residues. CDR1 and CDR2 from the germline V gene are SGHRS and YFSETQ. This CDR3 reads CASSLGDRDYGYTF. CDR3 DNA, as far as it was read: TGCGCCAGCAGCTTGGGGGACAGGGACTATGGC.

This clone has ten or more counts. CDR3 DNA, as far as it was read: TGTGCCAGTATGACAAACTCTGGAAACACC. Protein product: CASMTNSGNT. The complete CDR3 protein is CASMTNSGNTIYF. The gene calls are TRBV19 and TRBJ1-3; D is undetermined. The CDR3 end is not reached by the read, which stops 3 residues before it; the germline J gene fills it in. The CDR3 is 13 residues long. Germline CDR1 is LNHDA and CDR2 is SQIVND (reference sequence). Trimming pared 7 bases from V and 0 bases from J, leaving 7 bases between.

The table lists this clone with many counts. Incomplete CDR3 DNA: TGCAGTGCTAGACAGTTCTCTGGAAACACC. The encoded protein is CSARQFSGNT. The full CDR3 protein reads CSARQFSGNTIYF. V usage is TRBV20-1 and J usage is TRBJ1-3; D gene ambiguous. The observed sequence ends 3 residues before the CDR3 terminus, with the missing tail filled in from the germline J gene. CDR1 DFQATT and CDR2 SNEGSKA come from the germline V gene (reference sequence). The V gene lost 2 bases and the J gene lost 0 bases, with 5 bases spanning the gap. The CDR3 has 13 amino acids.

This clone is labeled medium-sized. The read terminates 3 residues before the CDR3 end, so the remaining end is supplied by the germline J gene. The genes are TRBV20-1 and TRBJ2-2; the match to TRBD1 covers 9 bases. CDR1 and CDR2 (germline): DFQATT, SNEGSKA (reference sequence). The CDR3 has 16 residues. Germline trimming cut 1 base from V and 7 bases from J; bases unmatched to any gene: 10. CDR3: CSARANTGGAGGELFF. The CDR3 DNA, read in part, is TGCAGTGCTAGAGCCAACACAGGGGGCGCGGGCGGGGAG.

In this sample, this clone turned up many times. Coverage ceases 3 residues before the CDR3 finishes, and the germline J gene fills in the end. The rearrangement uses TRBV5-5 and TRBJ2-7; TRBD1 aligns across 7 bases. The V segment lost 0 bases and the J segment 4 bases; nucleotides outside the gene matches: 7. Germline loops: CDR1 SGHKS, CDR2 YYEKEE (reference sequence). CDR3 length: 15 residues. CDR3 sequence reads: CASSLGQGSSYEQYF. CDR3 DNA, as far as it was read: TGTGCCAGCAGCTTGGGACAGGGAAGTTCATACGAG.

This clone showed up many times. The read is 3 residues too short to cover the CDR3 end, so that end is filled in from the germline J gene. The V gene is TRBV20-1, the J gene TRBJ1-1, with D possibly being TRBD1 (6 bases). Trimming removed 4 bases at V and 0 bases at J, with 24 bases between. CDR1 DFQATT and CDR2 SNEGSKA come from the germline V gene (reference sequence). This CDR3 contains 18 residues. This CDR3 reads CSAIYGGARWKLNTEAFF. CDR3 DNA, as far as it was read: TGCAGTGCTATCTACGGGGGGGCAAGGTGGAAGCTGAACACTGAA.

In its sample, this clone was seen many times. The DNA ends 3 residues before the CDR3 does, and the rest of the CDR3 is filled in from the germline J gene. The same CDR3 arises from other DNA sequences in this sample as well. This chain connects TRBV20-1 to TRBJ2-1; 9 positions match TRBD2. The CDR3 runs 14 residues. V was clipped by 6 bases and J by 8 bases; unmatched bases: 11. Looked up from germline, CDR1 is DFQATT and CDR2 is SNEGSKA (reference sequence). This chain's CDR3 is CSARLAGGSDEQFF. The DNA read from the CDR3 is TGCAGTGCGCGACTCGCGGGAGGGTCGGATGAG.